The 24 T cell receptor beta chains below come from one sample, sequenced in a study of T cells of healthy individuals. A single record per CDR3 protein comes from TCRdb applying MiXCR to the 5' RACE reads. The repertoire holds some 41,000 distinct CDR3 sequences, approximately 4.5% seen once, with over 9% in the top ten. Source of these receptors: a human donor in good health.

This clonotype occurred many times. The CDR3 is CASSESGILETQYF. The CDR3 nucleotides read TGCGCCAGCAGTGAGTCAGGGATTTTGGAGACCCAGTACTTC. The J gene is TRBJ2-5, the V gene TRBV10-2, with D hard to call. Trimming cost V 0 bases and J 5 bases, with 10 bases left between them. Germline V gives CDR1 WSHSY, CDR2 SAAADI. The CDR3 contains 14 residues.

This clonotype was seen ten or more times. The chain joins TRBV20-1 to TRBJ2-1; no clear D gene. V lost 0 bases and J lost 0, with 6 bases in between. The CDR3 runs to 14 residues. CDR1 DFQATT and CDR2 SNEGSKA come from the germline V gene (reference sequence). The CDR3 loop is CSAREINSYNEQFF. Written as DNA, the CDR3 is TGCAGTGCTAGAGAGATCAACTCCTACAATGAGCAGTTCTTC.

This clonotype was picked up many times. The chain recombines TRBV6-2 or TRBV6-3 with TRBJ2-7, with TRBD2 matching over 11 bases. Germline V lookup: CDR1 MNHEY, CDR2 SVGEGT. The CDR3 spans 15 residues. V dropped 4 bases and J dropped 3; count of bases not matched to a gene: 5. For the CDR3, the DNA is TGTGCCAGCAGTTCTCAGACTAGCGGGATCTACGAGCAGTACTTC. Translating it yields CASSSQTSGIYEQYF.

The chain combines TRBV4-1 with TRBJ1-1, with no clear D. Germline CDR1 and CDR2: MGHRA and YSYEKL. V was pared by 0 bases and J by 3 bases, with 5 bases between. The CDR3 length is 13 residues. The CDR3 DNA sequence: TGCGCCAGCAGCCAAGATCCGTACACTGAAGCTTTCTTT. Its translation: CASSQDPYTEAFF.

This clonotype was seen repeatedly, ten times or more. CDR3 protein: CASSLAGGSEQYF. In DNA form, the CDR3 reads TGTGCCAGCAGTTTAGCAGGGGGAAGCGAGCAGTACTTC. The chain links TRBV12-3 or TRBV12-4 to TRBJ2-7; D perhaps matches TRBD1 (6 bases). Trimming removed 0 bases from V and 6 bases from J, with 9 bases in between. The CDR3 extends over 13 amino acids.

This clonotype was detected ten times or more. The chain employs TRBV12-3 or TRBV12-4 and TRBJ2-1; D is uncertain. This CDR3 is 14 amino acids long. Trimming stripped 5 bases from V and 2 bases from J, with 10 bases between. CDR3 protein: CASSNRQAYNEQFF. The CDR3 DNA follows: TGTGCCAGCAGTAACCGACAAGCCTACAATGAGCAGTTCTTC.

This clonotype was picked up a small number of times. V gene TRBV12-3 or TRBV12-4 combines with J gene TRBJ1-6; D uncertain. CDR3 length equals 13 residues. The germline V and J ends were trimmed by 4 bases and 7 bases, with 8 bases remaining between them. CDR3 bases: TGTGCCAGCAGTTCGCGGGTCAATTCACCCCTCCACTTT. It specifies CASSSRVNSPLHF.

This clonotype was detected only a few times. The V call is TRBV6-1, the J call TRBJ2-5; D gene ambiguous. Germline CDR1 MNHNS, CDR2 SASEGT. This CDR3 has 13 residues. Between the trimmed V and J ends, which lost 1 base and 8 bases, there was a span of 11 bases. CDR3 region: CASSEVNLGTQYF. CDR3 sequence (DNA): TGTGCCAGCAGTGAAGTTAATTTAGGTACCCAGTACTTC.

This clonotype showed up many times. As DNA, the CDR3 is TGTGCCAGCAGTGAAGGGGGGGAAGGCCTGTTTTTT. It translates to CASSEGGEGLFF. The chain links TRBV2 to TRBJ1-4; D perhaps matches TRBD1 (5 bases). Trimming removed 1 base from V and 14 bases from J, with 11 bases in between. CDR1 is SNHLY and CDR2 is FYNNEI in the germline V gene. The CDR3 has 12 amino acids.

The chain has TRBV10-1 and TRBJ2-2; TRBD1 matches at 10 bases. The CDR3 runs to 15 residues. Germline V lookup: CDR1 WNHNN, CDR2 SYGVQD (reference sequence). V was clipped by 7 bases and J by 4 bases; unmatched bases: 6. CDR3 coding DNA: TGCGCCAGCAATCCGGGACAGGGGCCCACCGGGGAGCTGTTTTTT. Translation: CASNPGQGPTGELFF.

This chain joins TRBV12-3 or TRBV12-4 and TRBJ2-7, with unresolved D. This CDR3 region has 15 residues. Trimming cost V 5 bases and J 0 bases, with 14 bases left between them. CDR3: CASSENRYYSYEQYF. In nucleotides, the CDR3 is TGTGCCAGCAGTGAAAATCGGTACTACTCCTACGAGCAGTACTTC.

This clonotype was observed a few times. A read error may produce the germline difference seen at one junction end. J is TRBJ2-7 and V is TRBV24-1; 7 positions match TRBD1. Per germline, CDR1 KGHDR and CDR2 SFDVKD. This CDR3 is built from 13 residues. In DNA form, the CDR3 reads TGTGCCAGCAGTGCATGGACAGGTTACGAGCAGTACTTC. Its translation: CASSAWTGYEQYF.

This clonotype was detected ten times or more. The chain links TRBV3-1 to TRBJ2-4; 14 bases are shared with TRBD2. CDR1 is LGHDT, CDR2 YNNKEL, per germline (reference sequence). Germline trimming cut 4 bases from V and 6 bases from J; bases unmatched to any gene: 5. This CDR3 spans 16 amino acids. This CDR3 is CASSRGLAGGLNIQYF. The CDR3 DNA reads TGTGCCAGCAGCCGAGGACTAGCGGGGGGCCTAAACATTCAGTACTTC.

This clonotype showed up many times. The chain uses TRBV12-3 or TRBV12-4 and TRBJ1-1, with no clear D. V dropped 6 bases and J dropped 4 bases, with 15 bases sitting between them. This CDR3 is 14 amino acids long. The CDR3 sequence is CASSWNVGVTEAFF. The CDR3, as DNA: TGTGCCAGCAGCTGGAACGTGGGAGTCACTGAAGCTTTCTTT.

The chain joins TRBV20-1 to TRBJ1-1; weak D call: TRBD1 (5 bases). CDR3 length: 14 residues. V lost 0 bases and J 4 bases, leaving 12 bases between the germline ends. CDR1 is DFQATT and CDR2 is SNEGSKA in the germline V gene (reference sequence). The CDR3 DNA is TGCAGTGCTAGAGATTCGGCAGGGCGCACTGAAGCTTTCTTT. Protein product: CSARDSAGRTEAFF.

The sample holds a few counts of this clonotype. V is TRBV14 and J is TRBJ2-7; tentative D call: TRBD1 (6 bases). Germline assignment: CDR1 SGHDN and CDR2 FVKESK. V was cut by 1 base and J by 2 bases, with 9 bases left in between. The CDR3 is made up of 14 amino acids. CDR3 DNA: TGTGCCAGCAGCCAAGGCCAGGGGCCCTACGAGCAGTACTTC. This gives the protein CASSQGQGPYEQYF.

This clonotype was found many times. The chain uses TRBV5-5 and TRBJ1-5, with 10 bases fitting TRBD1. CDR1 and CDR2 from the germline V gene are SGHKS and YYEKEE (reference sequence). The ends lost 4 bases at V and 5 bases at J; junction bases unmatched: 6. This CDR3 has 15 residues. The CDR3 DNA follows: TGTGCCAGCAGCACCGGGACAGGGGAGTATCAGCCCCAGCATTTT. This codes for CASSTGTGEYQPQHF. Full variable domain (rest looked up from reference TRBV5-5 and TRBJ1-5): DAGVTQSPTHLIKTRGQQVTLRCSPISGHKSVSWYQQVLGQGPQFIFQYYEKEERGRGNFPDRFSARQFPNYSSELNVNALLLGDSALYLCASSTGTGEYQPQHFGDGTRLSIL.

This clonotype has ten or more counts. The chain uses TRBV2 and TRBJ2-1; D unresolved. The CDR3 spans 12 residues. Germline V gene data show CDR1 as SNHLY and CDR2 as FYNNEI. V was shortened by 4 bases and J by 8 bases, with 9 bases between the two germline ends. CDR3 sequence (DNA): TGTGCCAGCAGTGGCGTGGGTGATGAGCAGTTCTTC. It translates to CASSGVGDEQFF.

This clonotype occurred many times. This chain links TRBV28 with TRBJ1-5; D is perhaps TRBD1 (5 bases). The germline V gene has CDR1 MDHEN and CDR2 SYDVKM. CDR3 size: 16 residues. Trimming took 1 base from V and 0 from J, leaving 10 bases between them. CDR3 sequence: CASSLSGIYSNQPQHF. DNA for the CDR3: TGTGCCAGCAGTTTATCAGGGATTTATAGCAATCAGCCCCAGCATTTT.

There are many counts of this clonotype. Written as DNA, the CDR3 is TGTGCCAGCAGTGAGAAGGGAGGGACAGATACGCAGTATTTT. This translates into CASSEKGGTDTQYF. This chain connects TRBV6-4 to TRBJ2-3; 7 nucleotides agree with TRBD2. The V gene end was trimmed by 3 bases and the J gene end by 3 bases; junction bases not matched to a gene: 3. Germline loops: CDR1 MRHNA, CDR2 SNTAGT. The CDR3 spans 14 residues.

This sequence joins TRBV11-2 and TRBJ2-1; no firm D call. Germline values: CDR1 SGHAT, CDR2 FQNNGV. The CDR3 extends over 13 amino acids. The germline V and J ends were trimmed by 5 bases and 9 bases, with 14 bases remaining between them. This chain's CDR3 is CASSPPIIGEQFF. CDR3 DNA: TGTGCCAGCAGCCCCCCCATCATCGGTGAGCAGTTCTTC.

This clonotype occurred many times. The rearrangement joins TRBV20-1 to TRBJ1-6; D remains unclear. The germline V gene encodes CDR1 DFQATT and CDR2 SNEGSKA (reference sequence). The length of the CDR3 is 16 residues. Trimming took off 3 bases at V and 2 bases at J, with 14 bases between the two ends. Here the CDR3 DNA reads TGCAGTGCTAGCCCTAGGCGCGCCACCTATAATTCACCCCTCCACTTT. It specifies CSASPRRATYNSPLHF.

This clonotype was found many times. J is TRBJ1-1 and V is TRBV20-1; 7 bases agree with TRBD1. Germline trimming cut 3 bases from V and 8 bases from J; bases unmatched to any gene: 3. This CDR3 contains 11 residues. CDR1 DFQATT and CDR2 SNEGSKA come from the germline V gene (reference sequence). This chain's CDR3 is CSARMTGEAFF. The CDR3 DNA reads TGCAGTGCTAGGATGACAGGGGAAGCTTTCTTT.

Comments on this clonotype: This may be a read error, as it is one base from a much larger clone. The chain has TRBV6-5 and TRBJ2-5; D possibly corresponds to TRBD1 (6 bases). This CDR3 is built from 16 residues. Germline values: CDR1 MNHEY, CDR2 SVGAGI. The CDR3 protein is CASSNAPTGLGETRYF. Written as DNA, the CDR3 is TGTGCCAGCAGCAACGCACCAACAGGGTTGGGGGAGACCCGGTACTTC.